What follows describes a single T cell receptor beta chain. This specimen belongs to a study of blood T cell repertoires in COVID-19. Looking at the study overall: The samples span acute and convalescent COVID-19 from the United States, Italy and Spain.

Data came from immunoSEQ multiplex PCR; TCRdb stores just in-frame clones and leaves some out. The sample includes 200,000 or so clones, about 88% of them seen just once. The sequence derives from a woman aged 40 to 50 who had recovered from COVID-19. The sample comprised peripheral blood.

The DNA of the CDR3 is TGTGCCAGCAGCTTAGGAGGCGTGGTACGGGACACTGAAGCTTTCTTT. It specifies CASSLGGVVRDTEAFF. The chain joins TRBV11-1 to TRBJ1-1; D uncertain. Germline V lookup: CDR1 SGHAT, CDR2 FQDESV (reference sequence). Trimming cost V 1 base and J 3 bases, with 15 bases left between them. The CDR3 length is 16 residues.